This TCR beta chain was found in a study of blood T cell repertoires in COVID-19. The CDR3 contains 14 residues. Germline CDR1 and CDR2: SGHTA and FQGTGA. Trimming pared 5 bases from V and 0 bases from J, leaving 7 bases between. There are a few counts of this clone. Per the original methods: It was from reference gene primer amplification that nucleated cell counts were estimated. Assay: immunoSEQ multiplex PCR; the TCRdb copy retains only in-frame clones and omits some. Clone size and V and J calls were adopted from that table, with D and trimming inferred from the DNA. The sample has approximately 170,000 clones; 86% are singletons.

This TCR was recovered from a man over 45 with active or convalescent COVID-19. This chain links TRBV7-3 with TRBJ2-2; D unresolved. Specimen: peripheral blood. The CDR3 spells CASSGEANTGELFF. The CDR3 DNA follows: TGTGCCAGCAGCGGTGAGGCGAACACCGGGGAGCTGTTTTTT.